The clone carrying this T cell receptor beta chain came up many times. The CDR3 runs 11 residues. Germline-derived CDR1 and CDR2 are SGHAT and FQNNGV. V lost 4 bases, J lost 3 bases, and 4 bases lay in between. This sample is part of a study of early T cells in non-severe SARS-CoV-2 infection. About the research overall: Whole-blood bulk RNA, unsorted, was sequenced, and chains were unpaired.

The library protocol tagged individual cDNA molecules with unique molecular identifiers. TCRdb itself ran the 5' RACE reads through MiXCR, one entry per CDR3 protein. Seen here are about 21,000 distinct CDR3 sequences, 4% to 5% observed once, and the top ten hold roughly 16%. This chain connects TRBV11-2 to TRBJ2-7; D is ambiguous. This sequence was found in an adult who was a healthcare worker with PCR-confirmed SARS-CoV-2 infection or an uninfected control (not recorded which). Input material: whole blood. Here the CDR3 DNA reads TGTGCCAGCAGCTCCTTCTACGAGCAGTACTTC. This sequence encodes CASSSFYEQYF.